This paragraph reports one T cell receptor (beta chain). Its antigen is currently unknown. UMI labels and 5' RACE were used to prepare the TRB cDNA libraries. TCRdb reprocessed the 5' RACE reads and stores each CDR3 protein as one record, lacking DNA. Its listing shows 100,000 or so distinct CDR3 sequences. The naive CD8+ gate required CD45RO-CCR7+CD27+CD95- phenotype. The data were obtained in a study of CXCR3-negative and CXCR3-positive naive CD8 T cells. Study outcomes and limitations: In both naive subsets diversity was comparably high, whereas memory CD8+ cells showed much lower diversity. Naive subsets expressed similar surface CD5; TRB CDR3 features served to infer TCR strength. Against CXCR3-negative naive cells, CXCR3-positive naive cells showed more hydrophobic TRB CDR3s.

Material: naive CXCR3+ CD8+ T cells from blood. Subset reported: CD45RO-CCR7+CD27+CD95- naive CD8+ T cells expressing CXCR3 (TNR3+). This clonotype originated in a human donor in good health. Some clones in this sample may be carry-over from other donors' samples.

This CDR3 reads CSVELAQAQPYEQYF. The chain uses TRBV29-1 and TRBJ2-7. CDR3 length equals 15 residues. The V gene's germline CDR1 is SQVTM and CDR2 ANQGSEA.